Shown below are 21 T cell receptor beta chains from a single sample sequenced in a study of blood T cell repertoires in COVID-19. Here immunoSEQ multiplex PCR was the method, and the copy in TCRdb shows in-frame clones only, minus some. Seen here are roughly 140,000 clones, over 75% observed once, and the top ten hold around 3.9%. The sequencing input was PBMCs or T cells enriched from blood (not recorded which). The receptors come from a man aged 50-59 years in a cohort exposed to, infected with or recovered from COVID-19 (not recorded which).

The CDR3 region is CASNPGTANTEAFF. The CDR3 region has the DNA TGCGCCAGCAATCCCGGGACAGCGAACACTGAAGCTTTCTTT. The gene calls are TRBV5-1 and TRBJ1-1, with 7 bases aligning to TRBD1. Germline loops: CDR1 SGHRS, CDR2 YFSETQ. With V trimmed by 6 bases and J by 1 base, 6 bases remained unmatched. CDR3 size: 14 residues.

The chain couples TRBV19 to TRBJ1-1; possibly TRBD1 for D (5 bases). V gave up 6 bases and J gave up 0 bases, with 14 bases separating them. This CDR3 spans 15 amino acids. Germline loops: CDR1 LNHDA, CDR2 SQIVND (reference sequence). CDR3 protein: CASSPGGTVNTEAFF. DNA of the CDR3: TGTGCCAGTAGCCCTGGGGGGACGGTGAACACTGAAGCTTTCTTT. Full variable domain (missing parts from reference TRBV19 and TRBJ1-1): DGGITQSPKYLFRKEGQNVTLSCEQNLNHDAMYWYRQDPGQGLRLIYYSQIVNDFQKGDIAEGYSVSREKKESFPLTVTSAQKNPTAFYLCASSPGGTVNTEAFFGQGTRLTVV.

The chain employs TRBV6-1 and TRBJ2-1, with TRBD2 identical over 15 bases. The CDR3 runs to 15 residues. After removal of 3 bases from V and 9 bases from J, the junction contained 3 bases not matched to a gene. CDR1 is MNHNS, CDR2 SASEGT, per germline. The CDR3 nucleotides are TGTGCCAGCAGTGACGGACTAGCGGGGGGGCCTGAGCAGTTCTTC. It specifies CASSDGLAGGPEQFF.

The chain has TRBV7-2 and TRBJ1-2, with a possible D match to TRBD1 (5 bases). CDR1 SGHTA and CDR2 FQGNSA come from the germline V gene. The V and J ends lost 4 bases and 2 bases respectively, with 8 bases between them. CDR3 size: 13 residues. In nucleotides, the CDR3 is TGTGCCAGCAGCTCACAGGAGAACTATGGCTACACCTTC. This gives the protein CASSSQENYGYTF.

The V gene is TRBV14, the J gene TRBJ2-7, with 9 bases fitting TRBD2. Trimming took 1 base from V and 6 from J; bases not matched to a gene: 4. CDR3 length: 14 residues. Germline assignment: CDR1 SGHDN and CDR2 FVKESK. The CDR3 coding sequence is TGTGCCAGCAGCCAAGGGTCAGCGGGAGGCGAGCAGTACTTC. Its translation is CASSQGSAGGEQYF.

The chain employs TRBV27 and TRBJ2-2, with 10 bases fitting TRBD1. CDR3 length: 15 amino acids. With 2 bases clipped from V and 6 bases from J, the junction kept 3 bases outside the gene matches. Germline V gene data show CDR1 as MNHEY and CDR2 as SMNVEV (reference sequence). CDR3 protein: CASSLTGQGSGELFF. In DNA form, the CDR3 reads TGTGCCAGCAGTTTAACGGGACAGGGGTCCGGGGAGCTGTTTTTT.

A few counts support this clone. The chain employs TRBV30 and TRBJ1-6; the D gene is possibly TRBD1 (5 bases). CDR3 length equals 15 residues. Trimming left V 0 bases short and J 5 bases short, with 11 bases between. CDR1 is GTSNPN and CDR2 is SVGIG in the germline V gene (reference sequence). The CDR3 reads CAWSVGWGDNSPLHF. In nucleotides, the CDR3 is TGTGCCTGGAGTGTAGGTTGGGGGGATAATTCACCCCTCCACTTT.

The chain is built from TRBV9 and TRBJ2-7; 10 nucleotides line up with TRBD2. CDR1 is SGDLS and CDR2 is YYNGEE in the germline V gene. The CDR3 contains 16 residues. Trimming at V came to 5 bases and at J to 3 bases, leaving 11 bases not matched to a gene. The CDR3, as DNA: TGTGCCAGCAGTGTTACCCCTCTAGCGGGGGACTACGAGCAGTACTTC. Protein product: CASSVTPLAGDYEQYF.

CDR3 nucleotide sequence: TGTGCCAGCAGTCCCGGGGGGAGGGAGGTTGTGGAGCAGTTCTTC. This translates into CASSPGGREVVEQFF. J is TRBJ2-1 and V is TRBV27; 7 bases line up with TRBD2. Germline V lookup: CDR1 MNHEY, CDR2 SMNVEV (reference sequence). After removal of 5 bases from V and 10 bases from J, the junction contained 14 bases not matched to a gene. This CDR3 contains 15 residues.

This sequence joins TRBV6-2 or TRBV6-3 and TRBJ2-1; tentative D call: TRBD2 (6 bases). Trimming stripped 2 bases from V and 7 bases from J, with 27 bases between. From germline, CDR1 is MNHEY and CDR2 SVGEGT. The CDR3 sequence is 19 residues long. CDR3 loop: CASSYRSFFGTFILNEQFF. As DNA, the CDR3 is TGTGCCAGCAGTTACCGGTCCTTCTTCGGGACTTTTATATTGAATGAGCAGTTCTTC.

The chain employs TRBV6-5 and TRBJ1-2; TRBD1 matches 8 bases. The CDR3 is made up of 13 amino acids. Unmatched junction bases numbered 3, after V lost 8 bases and J lost 1 base. The germline CDR1 and CDR2 sequences are MNHEY and SVGAGI. The CDR3 loop is CASGTGRNYGYTF. The CDR3 DNA follows: TGTGCCAGCGGGACAGGTCGTAACTATGGCTACACCTTC.

The chain carries TRBV10-3 and TRBJ2-7, with 11 bases fitting TRBD2. The CDR3 spans 15 residues. With 10 bases clipped from V and 4 bases from J, the junction kept 12 bases outside the gene matches. Per germline, CDR1 ENHRY and CDR2 SYGVKD. DNA for the CDR3: TGTGCCACCCCCCCACTAGCGGGGGCTGATTACGAGCAGTACTTC. This codes for CATPPLAGADYEQYF.

This clone was recorded only once. The CDR3 nucleotides read TGCGCCAGCAGCCAGGACTTAAACAGGGGGAGCTCCTACAATGAGCAGTTCTTC. This sequence encodes CASSQDLNRGSSYNEQFF. This rearrangement joins TRBV4-3 to TRBJ2-1, with 8 nucleotides matching TRBD1. V shed 3 bases and J 0 bases; nucleotides not matched to a gene: 10. Per the germline V gene, CDR1 is LGHNA and CDR2 is YSLEER. This CDR3 has 18 residues.

This sequence joins TRBV30 and TRBJ1-4; D is unclear. The CDR3 is 13 residues long. CDR1 is GTSNPN and CDR2 is SVGIG in the germline V gene (reference sequence). V shed 2 bases and J shed 9 bases, with 13 bases lying between them. Written as DNA, the CDR3 is TGTGCCTGGAGTCCCTCCATTAGTCAAAAACTGTTTTTT. Its translation is CAWSPSISQKLFF. The full variable domain, completed using reference TRBV30 and TRBJ1-4, is SQTIHQWPATLVQPVGSPLSLECTVEGTSNPNLYWYRQAAGRGLQLLFYSVGIGQISSEVPQNLSASRPQDRQFILSSKKLLLSDSGFYLCAWSPSISQKLFFGSGTQLSVL.

The count of this clone is one. J is TRBJ2-2 and V is TRBV7-3, with TRBD2 matching over 9 bases. The germline gives CDR1 SGHTA, CDR2 FQGTGA. V gave up 0 bases and J gave up 4 bases; unmatched junction bases: 3. CDR3 length equals 16 residues. The chain's CDR3 is CASSLTSGSGTGELFF. The CDR3 DNA follows: TGTGCCAGCAGCTTAACTAGCGGGAGCGGCACCGGGGAGCTGTTTTTT.

CDR3 coding DNA: TGTGCCAGCAGCCTAACAGGGAACACTGAAGCTTTCTTT. This gives the protein CASSLTGNTEAFF. The rearrangement joins TRBV25-1 to TRBJ1-1; perhaps TRBD1 as D (5 bases). The CDR3 runs to 13 residues. Germline V gives CDR1 MGHDK, CDR2 SYGVNS. V was clipped by 6 bases and J by 1 base, with 9 bases between them.

This clone came up once. DNA of the CDR3: TGTGCCAGCAGCAAAAAAGATCTAGGTCATCAGATGTCTGGAAACACCATATATTTT. Its protein is CASSKKDLGHQMSGNTIYF. The chain carries TRBV21-1 and TRBJ1-3. TRBV21-1 is listed as a pseudogene. The CDR3 spans 19 residues.

The CDR3 coding sequence is TGTGCCACCAGTGACTCAAGCGGGAGGGGTAGGAATGAGCAGTTCTTC. Its protein product is CATSDSSGRGRNEQFF. The chain couples TRBV24-1 to TRBJ2-1; 10 bases map to TRBD2. CDR1 is KGHDR, CDR2 SFDVKD, per germline. The CDR3 totals 16 residues. The V gene end was trimmed by 4 bases and the J gene end by 7 bases; junction bases not matched to a gene: 9.

The chain links TRBV6-2 or TRBV6-3 to TRBJ2-3; no clear D gene. The length of the CDR3 is 15 residues. Trimming removed 0 bases at V and 1 base at J, with 8 bases between. The V gene's germline CDR1 is MNHEY and CDR2 SVGEGT. The CDR3 coding sequence is TGTGCCAGCAGTTACTCTCTGGCGGGCACAGATACGCAGTATTTT. Its translation is CASSYSLAGTDTQYF.

CDR3 residues: CASSILTGGDYEQYF. Written as DNA, the CDR3 is TGTGCCAGCAGCATACTGACAGGGGGCGACTACGAGCAGTACTTC. The chain combines TRBV5-4 with TRBJ2-7; 10 nucleotides match TRBD1. CDR3 length: 15 amino acids. J gave up 3 bases and V 4 bases, and 7 bases lay outside the gene matches. In germline, CDR1 is SGHNT, CDR2 YYREEE (reference sequence).

The chain has TRBV5-1 and TRBJ1-2; TRBD1 matches at 9 bases. CDR1 and CDR2 from the germline V gene are SGHRS and YFSETQ. The CDR3 is 17 residues long. The V segment lost 4 bases and the J segment 5 bases; nucleotides outside the gene matches: 15. The CDR3 region is CASSRSTGQGRTYGYTF. The CDR3 bases are TGCGCCAGCAGCCGGAGTACCGGACAGGGGCGCACTTATGGCTACACCTTC.